Presented here are 29 T cell receptor beta chains from one specimen sequenced in a study of T-cell memory formation after mild COVID-19. TCRdb used MiXCR to reprocess the 5' RACE reads, holding one entry per CDR3 protein. The data contain hundreds of thousands of distinct CDR3 sequences, roughly 16% of them singletons. Sequenced input: PBMCs or a T cell subset sorted from them (not recorded which). These receptors all stem from a young man who had mild COVID-19 (a few samples of this study predate the infection). Cell type and time point are not known.

This clonotype was recorded a few times. CDR3: CASSGLGQGRGYTF. As DNA, the CDR3 is TGTGCCAGCAGTGGCCTAGGACAGGGACGGGGCTACACCTTC. This sequence joins TRBV2 and TRBJ1-2; TRBD1 agrees at 8 bases. Germline CDR1 SNHLY, CDR2 FYNNEI. This CDR3 has 14 residues. V trimming: 4 bases; J trimming: 8 bases; junction bases outside the gene matches: 9.

This clonotype has ten or more counts. The chain joins TRBV11-2 to TRBJ2-3; no definite D call. The CDR3 is made up of 13 amino acids. The germline V gene has CDR1 SGHAT and CDR2 FQNNGV. Between the trimmed V and J ends, which lost 6 bases and 0 bases, there was a span of 7 bases. This CDR3 reads CASSLYSTDTQYF. DNA for the CDR3: TGTGCCAGCAGTTTGTACAGCACAGATACGCAGTATTTT.

The gene calls are TRBV2 and TRBJ2-3; D is undetermined. CDR1 is SNHLY, CDR2 FYNNEI, per germline. The CDR3 length is 11 residues. Between the trimmed V and J ends, which lost 11 bases and 0 bases, there was a span of 6 bases. The CDR3 coding sequence is TGTGCCCCTCGTAGCACAGATACGCAGTATTTT. Its translation: CAPRSTDTQYF.

The gene calls are TRBV6-5 and TRBJ1-2; D is unclear. Germline V gives CDR1 MNHEY, CDR2 SVGAGI. V dropped 6 bases and J dropped 8 bases, with 10 bases sitting between them. CDR3 length: 11 amino acids. CDR3 protein: CASSRGWGYTF. The CDR3 DNA reads as TGTGCCAGCAGCCGGGGTTGGGGCTACACCTTC.

This clonotype was observed at least ten times. The rearrangement joins TRBV15 to TRBJ1-4; 7 bases match TRBD1. The V and J ends lost 7 bases and 3 bases, in that order; junction bases with no gene match: 14. This CDR3 is built from 17 residues. CDR1 is LNHNV, CDR2 YYDKDF, per germline (reference sequence). DNA of the CDR3: TGTGCCACCAAAGATAACAGGGGTCTCGAAGCTAATGAAAAACTGTTTTTT. Translating it yields CATKDNRGLEANEKLFF.

This clonotype came up many times. The chain joins TRBV5-1 to TRBJ2-7; a possible D gene is TRBD1 (6 bases). V lost 4 bases and J 1 base, leaving 15 bases between the germline ends. Germline CDR1 reads SGHRS; CDR2 reads YFSETQ. The CDR3 contains 15 residues. The CDR3 loop reads CASSGTGLKSYEQYF. The CDR3 nucleotides read TGCGCCAGCAGCGGAACAGGGTTGAAGTCCTACGAGCAGTACTTC.

The chain employs TRBV28 and TRBJ1-2, with D perhaps matching TRBD1 (6 bases). Germline V gene lookup returns CDR1 MDHEN and CDR2 SYDVKM. Trimming removed 8 bases from V and 3 bases from J, with 13 bases in between. The CDR3 extends over 13 amino acids. The CDR3 protein is CASGAAGDYGYTF. In DNA, the CDR3 is TGTGCCAGCGGAGCAGCAGGGGACTATGGCTACACCTTC.

The chain recombines TRBV29-1 with TRBJ2-7, with D hard to call. V was shortened by 5 bases and J by 2 bases, with 16 bases between the two germline ends. This CDR3 contains 14 residues. Germline V CDR1 and CDR2: SQVTM, ANQGSEA. DNA for the CDR3: TGCAGCGTTATTACGGTGGTCTCCGCCTACGAGCAGTACTTC. Encoded protein: CSVITVVSAYEQYF.

The chain employs TRBV7-6 and TRBJ2-7, with 8 bases fitting TRBD2. The germline V gene encodes CDR1 SGHVS and CDR2 FNYEAQ. The CDR3 runs 15 residues. With 2 bases clipped from V and 7 bases from J, the junction kept 10 bases outside the gene matches. Here the CDR3 DNA reads TGTGCCAGCAGCTTACTCGGGGGGGCCCCTGGGGAGCAGTACTTC. Translated, it gives CASSLLGGAPGEQYF.

This clonotype has only a few counts. The chain joins TRBV5-1 to TRBJ2-5; weak D call: TRBD2 (5 bases). The ends were cut back, 3 bases at V and 5 bases at J, with 14 bases in the middle. Germline CDR1 and CDR2: SGHRS and YFSETQ. The CDR3 covers 14 residues. The CDR3 spells CASSSRTGRETQYF. The CDR3 DNA reads TGCGCCAGCAGCTCCAGGACTGGCAGGGAGACCCAGTACTTC.

This clonotype was observed a handful of times. This chain uses TRBV7-9 with TRBJ1-1; a weak D match, TRBD1 (5 bases). With 6 bases removed from V and 3 bases from J, the gap between germline ends came to 14 bases. Germline CDR1 SEHNR, CDR2 FQNEAQ (reference sequence). There are 14 residues in the CDR3. The DNA for the CDR3 is TGTGCCAGCAGGAGCAGGGCATCGGACACTGAAGCTTTCTTT. Amino acid sequence: CASRSRASDTEAFF. Full variable domain (outside the CDR3, taken from reference TRBV7-9 and TRBJ1-1): DTGVSQNPRHKITKRGQNVTFRCDPISEHNRLYWYRQTLGQGPEFLTYFQNEAQLEKSRLLSDRFSAERPKGSFSTLEIQRTEQGDSAMYLCASRSRASDTEAFFGQGTRLTVV.

The rearrangement links TRBV4-1 to TRBJ2-1; 15 bases fit TRBD2. The CDR3 runs 15 residues. The germline gives CDR1 MGHRA, CDR2 YSYEKL. V was clipped by 4 bases and J by 9 bases; unmatched bases: 4. The CDR3 sequence: CASSRTSGGAIEQFF. In DNA form, the CDR3 reads TGCGCCAGCAGCCGGACTAGCGGGGGGGCCATTGAGCAGTTCTTC.

This clonotype was seen repeatedly, ten times or more. The CDR3 loop reads CASHSGGHDTQYF. DNA for the CDR3: TGTGCCAGCCATAGCGGGGGGCACGATACGCAGTATTTT. The chain recombines TRBV7-2 with TRBJ2-3; TRBD2 aligns across 10 bases. The J segment lost 6 bases and the V segment lost 8 bases, leaving 5 bases of the junction unmatched. The germline gives CDR1 SGHTA, CDR2 FQGNSA. The CDR3 covers 13 residues.

This chain joins TRBV12-3 or TRBV12-4 and TRBJ1-5; D is perhaps TRBD1 (5 bases). V shed 0 bases and J shed 7 bases, with 10 bases lying between them. The CDR3 contains 14 residues. The CDR3 DNA is TGTGCCAGCAGTTTAGCGACAGATCAGCAGCCCCAGCATTTT. Protein: CASSLATDQQPQHF.

The V and J genes are TRBV5-1 and TRBJ2-1; 8 bases align to TRBD2. V was clipped by 4 bases and J by 6 bases; unmatched bases: 15. This CDR3 spans 17 amino acids. Per germline, CDR1 SGHRS and CDR2 YFSETQ. CDR3 amino acids: CASSRPGLAGGSNEQFF. CDR3 DNA: TGCGCCAGCAGCCGCCCGGGGTTGGCGGGGGGCAGCAATGAGCAGTTCTTC.

This clonotype was observed a handful of times. V is TRBV25-1 and J is TRBJ2-3; 7 bases are a match to TRBD2. The CDR3 covers 16 residues. V lost 3 bases, J lost 2 bases, and 8 bases stayed unmatched. Germline V gene lookup returns CDR1 MGHDK and CDR2 SYGVNS. CDR3 in amino acids: CASSDLSGRFTDTQYF. As DNA, the CDR3 is TGTGCCAGCAGTGATCTTAGCGGGCGGTTCACAGATACGCAGTATTTT.

This clonotype showed up just a few times. V usage is TRBV4-1 and J usage is TRBJ1-4; D perhaps matches TRBD1 (6 bases). The CDR3 length is 14 residues. V lost 3 bases and J 6 bases, leaving 11 bases between the germline ends. Germline V gives CDR1 MGHRA, CDR2 YSYEKL. CDR3 coding DNA: TGCGCCAGCAGCCAGGGGGCTGGAGATGAAAAACTGTTTTTT. Encoded protein: CASSQGAGDEKLFF.

In its sample, this clonotype was seen many times. The chain couples TRBV30 to TRBJ1-5; 7 nucleotides agree with TRBD1. The J segment lost 9 bases and the V segment lost 1 base, leaving 6 bases of the junction unmatched. The length of the CDR3 is 13 residues. Germline V CDR1 and CDR2: GTSNPN, SVGIG (reference sequence). In DNA form, the CDR3 reads TGTGCCTGGAGTGGACAGGGAGATAGGCCCCAGCATTTT. As protein: CAWSGQGDRPQHF.

This clonotype was counted ten times or more. This chain links TRBV30 with TRBJ1-5; D remains ambiguous. V lost 4 bases to trimming and J lost 5 bases, with 15 bases between them. The germline gives CDR1 GTSNPN, CDR2 SVGIG (reference sequence). The CDR3 is 14 residues long. CDR3 nucleotides: TGTGCCTGGACCCTGGGGAACCGAGATCAGCCCCAGCATTTT. It codes for CAWTLGNRDQPQHF.

In this sample, this clonotype turned up a few times. The rearrangement joins TRBV6-5 to TRBJ1-5, with D maybe TRBD1 (5 bases). The CDR3 has 16 amino acids. Trimming shortened V by 2 bases and J by 1 base, and 12 bases separated the two germline ends. Germline lookup yields CDR1 MNHEY and CDR2 SVGAGI. CDR3 residues: CASSYRGGLSNQPQHF. The CDR3 bases are TGTGCCAGCAGTTACCGGGGGGGTTTGAGCAATCAGCCCCAGCATTTT.

The sample holds many counts of this clonotype. The V call is TRBV5-1, the J call TRBJ1-2; 9 bases match TRBD1. The V and J ends lost 1 base and 2 bases, in that order; junction bases with no gene match: 3. Per germline, CDR1 SGHRS and CDR2 YFSETQ. CDR3 length equals 15 residues. The CDR3 protein is CASSLTGTGNYGYTF. In nucleotides, the CDR3 is TGCGCCAGCAGCTTGACCGGGACAGGGAACTATGGCTACACCTTC. The full variable domain, rest sourced from reference TRBV5-1 and TRBJ1-2, is KAGVTQTPRYLIKTRGQQVTLSCSPISGHRSVSWYQQTPGQGLQFLFEYFSETQRNKGNFPGRFSGRQFSNSRSEMNVSTLELGDSALYLCASSLTGTGNYGYTFGSGTRLTVV.

The J gene is TRBJ1-1, the V gene TRBV5-1; D remains ambiguous. Trimming pared 1 base from V and 1 base from J, leaving 17 bases between. This CDR3 contains 17 residues. Germline CDR1 reads SGHRS; CDR2 reads YFSETQ. The CDR3 here is CASSLYPIGGSNTEAFF. The CDR3, as DNA: TGCGCCAGCAGCTTGTACCCCATAGGAGGGTCGAACACTGAAGCTTTCTTT.

This clonotype was seen ten or more times. The rearrangement links TRBV7-2 to TRBJ2-5, with 7 bases matching TRBD1. Germline-derived CDR1 and CDR2 are SGHTA and FQGNSA. Trimming took 4 bases from V and 1 from J; bases not matched to a gene: 3. This CDR3 is built from 14 residues. CDR3 amino acids: CASSSTGSQETQYF. CDR3 sequence (DNA): TGTGCCAGCAGCTCGACAGGGTCCCAAGAGACCCAGTACTTC.

V is TRBV12-3 or TRBV12-4 and J is TRBJ1-2; 7 bases line up with TRBD1. The CDR3 is 16 amino acids. V dropped 7 bases and J dropped 8; count of bases not matched to a gene: 19. The CDR3 region has the DNA TGTGCCAGCACGGCCCGTTTGCCCACAACAGGGGTCGGCTACACCTTC. It translates to CASTARLPTTGVGYTF.

The genes are TRBV4-3 and TRBJ2-7; D is possibly TRBD2 (6 bases). V lost 0 bases and J 0 bases, leaving 12 bases between the germline ends. The CDR3 runs to 16 residues. Germline values: CDR1 LGHNA, CDR2 YSLEER. The CDR3 nucleotides read TGCGCCAGCAGCCAAGATCCAGCCGGGAGCTCCTACGAGCAGTACGTC. Translation: CASSQDPAGSSYEQYV.

The sample holds a few counts of this clonotype. The chain couples TRBV6-6 to TRBJ1-6; the D gene is possibly TRBD1 (5 bases). Trimming stripped 7 bases from V and 6 bases from J, with 16 bases between. This CDR3 comprises 15 residues. Germline V gene sequence: CDR1 MNHNY, CDR2 SVGAGI (reference sequence). The CDR3 loop is CASIRRGDFNSPLHF. In nucleotides, the CDR3 is TGTGCCAGCATAAGGAGAGGGGATTTTAATTCACCCCTCCACTTT.

At least ten counts were recorded for this clonotype. This chain uses TRBV18 with TRBJ1-1, with a tentative D call TRBD1 (6 bases). In germline, CDR1 is KGHSH, CDR2 LQKENI. V lost 5 bases, J lost 5 bases, and 15 bases lay in between. There are 14 residues in the CDR3. The DNA of the CDR3 is TGTGCCAGCTCAGGGGCACAGGGAAGGACTGAAGCTTTCTTT. Its protein product is CASSGAQGRTEAFF.

This sequence joins TRBV7-9 and TRBJ2-3, with D tentatively TRBD1 or TRBD2 (5 bases each). Germline V gene lookup returns CDR1 SEHNR and CDR2 FQNEAQ (reference sequence). Deletions cut 1 base from V and 4 bases from J, with 15 bases between. The CDR3 consists of 16 residues. Here the CDR3 reads CASSLGSGAGADTQYF. For the CDR3, the DNA is TGTGCCAGCAGCTTAGGATCCGGGGCCGGGGCAGATACGCAGTATTTT.

This chain links TRBV7-3 with TRBJ2-7; 9 bases fit TRBD2. This CDR3 region has 15 residues. Per the germline V gene, CDR1 is SGHTA and CDR2 is FQGTGA. Germline trimming cut 8 bases from V and 0 bases from J; bases unmatched to any gene: 8. The CDR3 DNA reads as TGTGCCAGCCAGAGAGAGCGGGGGGCCTCCTACGAGCAGTACTTC. Translation: CASQRERGASYEQYF.